Below, 3 T cell receptor beta chains from the same sample are listed, as sequenced in a study of T cell responses to AZD1222 COVID-19 vaccine. TCRdb's copy holds only in-frame clones and misses some; the assay was immunoSEQ multiplex PCR. This table holds about 140,000 clones, 89% found once. The specimen comprised peripheral blood, sampled on day 0 of AZD1222 vaccination. All receptors derive from an adult in good health.

The chain combines TRBV9 with TRBJ2-7; D perhaps matches TRBD1 (5 bases). V was pared by 3 bases and J by 3 bases, with 16 bases between. The CDR3 consists of 15 residues. Looked up from germline, CDR1 is SGDLS and CDR2 is YYNGEE. As DNA, the CDR3 is TGTGCCAGCAGCGCGACGATCACAGGCGGCTACGAGCAGTACTTC. This sequence encodes CASSATITGGYEQYF.

This chain joins TRBV2 and TRBJ2-5, with 9 positions matching TRBD2. The CDR3 totals 14 residues. Trimming at V came to 7 bases and at J to 4 bases, leaving 7 bases not matched to a gene. Germline values: CDR1 SNHLY, CDR2 FYNNEI. CDR3 amino acids: CASTGAGGLETQYF. Here the CDR3 DNA reads TGTGCCAGCACGGGAGCGGGGGGTCTAGAGACCCAGTACTTC. The whole variable domain, remainder taken from reference TRBV2 and TRBJ2-5, is EPEVTQTPSHQVTQMGQEVILRCVPISNHLYFYWYRQILGQKVEFLVSFYNNEISEKSEIFDDQFSVERPDGSNFTLKIRSTKLEDSAMYFCASTGAGGLETQYFGPGTRLLVL.

The chain is built from TRBV2 and TRBJ1-1; the D gene is possibly TRBD1 (6 bases). This CDR3 contains 18 residues. Germline-derived CDR1 and CDR2 are SNHLY and FYNNEI. Trimming took off 7 bases at V and 0 bases at J, with 24 bases between the two ends. DNA for the CDR3: TGTGCCAGCATTCCTAAACAGGGCCTCCAGCTAGTGAACACTGAAGCTTTCTTT. It encodes CASIPKQGLQLVNTEAFF.